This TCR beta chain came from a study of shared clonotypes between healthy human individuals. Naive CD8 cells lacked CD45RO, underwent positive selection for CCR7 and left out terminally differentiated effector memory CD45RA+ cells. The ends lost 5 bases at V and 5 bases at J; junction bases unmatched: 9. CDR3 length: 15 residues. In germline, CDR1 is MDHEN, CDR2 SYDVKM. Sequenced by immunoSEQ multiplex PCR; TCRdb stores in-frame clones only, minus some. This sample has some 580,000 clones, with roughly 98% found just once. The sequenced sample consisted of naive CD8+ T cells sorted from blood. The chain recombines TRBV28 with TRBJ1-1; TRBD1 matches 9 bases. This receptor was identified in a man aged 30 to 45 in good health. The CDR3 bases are TGTGCCAGCAGTACCCCAGGGACAGGGTGGACTGAAGCTTTCTTT. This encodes CASSTPGTGWTEAFF.